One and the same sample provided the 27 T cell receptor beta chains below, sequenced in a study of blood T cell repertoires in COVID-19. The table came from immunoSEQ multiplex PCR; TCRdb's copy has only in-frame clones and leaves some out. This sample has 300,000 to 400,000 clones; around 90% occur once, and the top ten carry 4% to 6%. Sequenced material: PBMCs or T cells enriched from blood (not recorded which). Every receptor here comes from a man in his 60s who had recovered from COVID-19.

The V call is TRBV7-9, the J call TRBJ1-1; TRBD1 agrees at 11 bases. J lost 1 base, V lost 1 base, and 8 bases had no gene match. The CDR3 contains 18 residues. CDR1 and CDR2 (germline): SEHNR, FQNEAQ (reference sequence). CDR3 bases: TGTGCCAGCAGCTTAGGCCGGACAGGGGGCTTAGGGAACACTGAAGCTTTCTTT. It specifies CASSLGRTGGLGNTEAFF.

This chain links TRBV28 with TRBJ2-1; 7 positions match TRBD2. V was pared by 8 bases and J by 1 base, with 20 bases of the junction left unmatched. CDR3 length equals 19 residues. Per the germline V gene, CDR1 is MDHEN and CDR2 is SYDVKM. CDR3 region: CASGGWEAPVGGSYNEQFF. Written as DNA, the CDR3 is TGTGCCAGCGGGGGTTGGGAGGCCCCGGTGGGGGGGTCCTACAATGAGCAGTTCTTC.

Written as DNA, the CDR3 is TGTGCCAGCTCACAACGCCAACAGGGTACTAATGAAAAACTGTTTTTT. Its protein product is CASSQRQQGTNEKLFF. The genes are TRBV18 and TRBJ1-4, with D possibly matching TRBD1 (6 bases). The CDR3 consists of 16 residues. Deletions cut 4 bases from V and 2 bases from J, with 14 bases between. Germline CDR1 KGHSH, CDR2 LQKENI.

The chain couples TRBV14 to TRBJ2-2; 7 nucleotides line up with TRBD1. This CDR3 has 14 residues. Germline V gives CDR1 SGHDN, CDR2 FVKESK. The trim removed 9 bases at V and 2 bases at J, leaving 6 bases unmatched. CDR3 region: CASRQGLNTGELFF. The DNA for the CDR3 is TGTGCCAGTAGACAGGGCCTCAACACCGGGGAGCTGTTTTTT.

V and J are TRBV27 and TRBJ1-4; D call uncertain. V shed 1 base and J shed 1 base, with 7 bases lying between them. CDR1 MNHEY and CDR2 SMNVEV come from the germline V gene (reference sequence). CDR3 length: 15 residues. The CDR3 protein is CASSLFGETNEKLFF. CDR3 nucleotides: TGTGCCAGCAGTTTATTCGGGGAAACTAATGAAAAACTGTTTTTT.

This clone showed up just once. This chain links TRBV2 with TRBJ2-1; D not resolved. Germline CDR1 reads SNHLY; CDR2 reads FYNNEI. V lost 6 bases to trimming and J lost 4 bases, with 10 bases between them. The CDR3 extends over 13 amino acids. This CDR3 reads CASRAEKYNEQFF. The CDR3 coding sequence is TGTGCCAGCAGGGCCGAAAAGTACAATGAGCAGTTCTTC.

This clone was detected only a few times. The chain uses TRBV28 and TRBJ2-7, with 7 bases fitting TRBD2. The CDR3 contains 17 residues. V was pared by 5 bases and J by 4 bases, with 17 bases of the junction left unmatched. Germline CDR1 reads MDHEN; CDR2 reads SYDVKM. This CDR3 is CASSPLGHREDGYEQYF. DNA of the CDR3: TGTGCCAGCAGTCCGTTAGGACACCGGGAGGATGGATACGAGCAGTACTTC.

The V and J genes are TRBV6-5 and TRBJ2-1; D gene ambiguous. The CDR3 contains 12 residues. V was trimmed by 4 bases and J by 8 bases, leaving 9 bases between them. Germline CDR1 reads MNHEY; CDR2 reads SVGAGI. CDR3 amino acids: CASSSPSYEQFF. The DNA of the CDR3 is TGTGCCAGCAGTTCTCCGTCTTATGAGCAGTTCTTC.

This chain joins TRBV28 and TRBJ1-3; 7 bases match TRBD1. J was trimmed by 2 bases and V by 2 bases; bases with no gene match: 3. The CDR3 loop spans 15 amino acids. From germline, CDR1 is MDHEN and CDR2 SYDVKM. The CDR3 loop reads CASSLQGDAGNTIYF. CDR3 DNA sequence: TGTGCCAGCAGTTTACAGGGGGACGCTGGAAACACCATATATTTT.

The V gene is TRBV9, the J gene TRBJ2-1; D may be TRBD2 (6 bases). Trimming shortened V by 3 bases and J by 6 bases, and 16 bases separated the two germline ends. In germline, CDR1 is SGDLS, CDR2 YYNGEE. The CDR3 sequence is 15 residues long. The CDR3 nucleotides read TGTGCCAGCAGCGCGGGACTGCTTCTTGGCAATGAGCAGTTCTTC. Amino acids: CASSAGLLLGNEQFF.

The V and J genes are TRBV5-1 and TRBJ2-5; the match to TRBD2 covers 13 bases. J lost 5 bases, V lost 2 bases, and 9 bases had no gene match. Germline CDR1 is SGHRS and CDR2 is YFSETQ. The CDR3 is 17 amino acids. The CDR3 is CASSFTPGLAGRETQYF. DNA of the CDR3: TGCGCCAGCAGCTTTACACCGGGACTAGCGGGAAGGGAGACCCAGTACTTC.

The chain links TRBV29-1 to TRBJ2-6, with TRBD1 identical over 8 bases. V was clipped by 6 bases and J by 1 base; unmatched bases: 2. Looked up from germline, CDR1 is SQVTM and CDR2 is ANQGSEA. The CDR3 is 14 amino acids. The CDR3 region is CSVGQGSGANVLTF. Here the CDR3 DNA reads TGCAGCGTCGGACAGGGATCTGGGGCCAACGTCCTGACTTTC.

The CDR3 sequence is CASSLNSNTIYF. The DNA of the CDR3 is TGCGCCAGCAGCTTGAATTCGAACACCATATATTTT. The genes are TRBV5-1 and TRBJ1-3, with D uncertain. Trimming cost V 1 base and J 7 bases, with 6 bases left between them. The CDR3 has 12 amino acids. In germline, CDR1 is SGHRS, CDR2 YFSETQ.

CDR3 nucleotides: TGTGCCAGCAGCGTTGACAGGGGGTCCTACGAGCAGTACTTC. This gives the protein CASSVDRGSYEQYF. The V gene is TRBV7-3, the J gene TRBJ2-7; 9 bases line up with TRBD1. The CDR3 length is 14 residues. The V and J ends lost 5 bases and 1 base, in that order; junction bases with no gene match: 3. The germline V gene has CDR1 SGHTA and CDR2 FQGTGA.

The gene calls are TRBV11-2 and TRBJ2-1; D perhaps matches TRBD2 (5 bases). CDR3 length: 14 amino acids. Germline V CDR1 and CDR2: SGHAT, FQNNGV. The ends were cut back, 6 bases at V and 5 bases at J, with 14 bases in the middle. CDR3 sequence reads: CASRAVRGNNEQFF. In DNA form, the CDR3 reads TGTGCCAGCAGGGCGGTTCGAGGGAACAATGAGCAGTTCTTC.

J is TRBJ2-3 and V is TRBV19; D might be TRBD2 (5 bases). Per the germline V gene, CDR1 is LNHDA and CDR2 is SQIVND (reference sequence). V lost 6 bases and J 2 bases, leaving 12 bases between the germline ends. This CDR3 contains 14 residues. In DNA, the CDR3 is TGTGCCAGTAGCGCTAGGACTTACACAGATACGCAGTATTTT. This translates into CASSARTYTDTQYF.

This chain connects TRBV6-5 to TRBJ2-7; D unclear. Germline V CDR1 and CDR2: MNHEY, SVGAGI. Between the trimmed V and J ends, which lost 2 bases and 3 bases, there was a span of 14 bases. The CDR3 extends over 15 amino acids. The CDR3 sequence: CASSYDLAGSYEQYF. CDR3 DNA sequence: TGTGCCAGCAGTTACGATCTGGCAGGAAGCTACGAGCAGTACTTC.

The DNA for the CDR3 is TGTGCCAGCAACGAGCGGGAGGGCACAGATACGCAGTATTTT. Protein product: CASNEREGTDTQYF. The chain employs TRBV9 and TRBJ2-3; 9 bases are shared with TRBD2. In germline, CDR1 is SGDLS, CDR2 YYNGEE. The CDR3 is 14 residues long. V lost 6 bases and J lost 1; bases outside the gene matches: 3.

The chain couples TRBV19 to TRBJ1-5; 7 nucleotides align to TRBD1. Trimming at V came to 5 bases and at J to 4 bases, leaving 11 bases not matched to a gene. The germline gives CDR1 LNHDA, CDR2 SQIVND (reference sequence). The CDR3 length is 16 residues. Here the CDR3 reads CASSSHWTGLNQPQHF. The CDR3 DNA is TGTGCCAGTAGTTCCCATTGGACAGGCCTGAATCAGCCCCAGCATTTT. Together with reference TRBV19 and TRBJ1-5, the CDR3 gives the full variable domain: DGGITQSPKYLFRKEGQNVTLSCEQNLNHDAMYWYRQDPGQGLRLIYYSQIVNDFQKGDIAEGYSVSREKKESFPLTVTSAQKNPTAFYLCASSSHWTGLNQPQHFGDGTRLSIL.

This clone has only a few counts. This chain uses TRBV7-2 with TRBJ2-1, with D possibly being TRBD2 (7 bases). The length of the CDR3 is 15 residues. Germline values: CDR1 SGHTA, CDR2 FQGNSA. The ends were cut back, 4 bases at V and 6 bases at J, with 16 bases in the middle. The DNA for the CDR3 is TGTGCCAGCAGCTCCGGAGGGGGAGGGGGCAATGAGCAGTTCTTC. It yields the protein CASSSGGGGGNEQFF.

The CDR3 DNA sequence: TGTGCCAGCAGTTACCGGGAGGGTAGTTACGAGCAGTACTTC. Amino acids: CASSYREGSYEQYF. J is TRBJ2-7 and V is TRBV6-2 or TRBV6-3; 8 bases align to TRBD2. The CDR3 runs to 14 residues. Per the germline V gene, CDR1 is MNHEY and CDR2 is SVGEGT. J lost 4 bases, V lost 2 bases, and 4 bases had no gene match.

This CDR3 reads CASSLVVLAGSEQFF. The DNA of the CDR3 is TGTGCCAGCAGCTTAGTGGTATTAGCTGGGAGTGAGCAGTTCTTC. The chain combines TRBV7-2 with TRBJ2-1; possible D gene TRBD2, 5 bases. V was clipped by 1 base and J by 9 bases, with 16 bases between them. Per the germline V gene, CDR1 is SGHTA and CDR2 is FQGNSA. The CDR3 spans 15 residues.

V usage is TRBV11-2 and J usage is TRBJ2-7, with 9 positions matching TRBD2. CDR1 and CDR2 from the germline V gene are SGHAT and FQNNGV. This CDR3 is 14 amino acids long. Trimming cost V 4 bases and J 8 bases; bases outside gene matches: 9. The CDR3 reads CASSSRLAEAKQYF. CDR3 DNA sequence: TGTGCCAGCAGCTCCAGACTAGCGGAAGCAAAGCAGTACTTC.

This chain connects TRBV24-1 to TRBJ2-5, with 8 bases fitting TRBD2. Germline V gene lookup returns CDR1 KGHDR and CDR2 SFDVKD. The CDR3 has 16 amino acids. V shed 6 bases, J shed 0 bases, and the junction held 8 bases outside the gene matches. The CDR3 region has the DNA TGTGCCACCAGTCGGGGGGGCACACCGTACCAAGAGACCCAGTACTTC. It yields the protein CATSRGGTPYQETQYF.

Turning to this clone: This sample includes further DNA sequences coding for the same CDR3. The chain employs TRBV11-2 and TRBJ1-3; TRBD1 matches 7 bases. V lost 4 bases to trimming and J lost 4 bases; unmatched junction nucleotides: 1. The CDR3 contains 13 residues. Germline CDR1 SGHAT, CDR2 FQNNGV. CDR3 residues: CASSSRGGNTIYF. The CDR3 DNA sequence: TGTGCCAGCAGCTCCAGGGGGGGAAACACCATATATTTT.

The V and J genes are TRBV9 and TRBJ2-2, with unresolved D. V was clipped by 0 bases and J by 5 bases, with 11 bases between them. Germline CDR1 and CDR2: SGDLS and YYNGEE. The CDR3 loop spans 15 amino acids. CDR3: CASSVVSLRTGELFF. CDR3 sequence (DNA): TGTGCCAGCAGCGTAGTCAGCCTGAGGACCGGGGAGCTGTTTTTT. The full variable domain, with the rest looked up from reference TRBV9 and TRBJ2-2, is DSGVTQTPKHLITATGQRVTLRCSPRSGDLSVYWYQQSLDQGLQFLIQYYNGEERAKGNILERFSAQQFPDLHSELNLSSLELGDSALYFCASSVVSLRTGELFFGEGSRLTVL.

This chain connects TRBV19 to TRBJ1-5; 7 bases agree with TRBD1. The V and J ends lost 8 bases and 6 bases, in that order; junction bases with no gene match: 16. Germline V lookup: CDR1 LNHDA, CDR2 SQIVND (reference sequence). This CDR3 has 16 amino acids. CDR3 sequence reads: CASRSKREGAVQPQHF. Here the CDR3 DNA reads TGTGCCAGTCGATCCAAACGGGAGGGGGCCGTTCAGCCCCAGCATTTT.